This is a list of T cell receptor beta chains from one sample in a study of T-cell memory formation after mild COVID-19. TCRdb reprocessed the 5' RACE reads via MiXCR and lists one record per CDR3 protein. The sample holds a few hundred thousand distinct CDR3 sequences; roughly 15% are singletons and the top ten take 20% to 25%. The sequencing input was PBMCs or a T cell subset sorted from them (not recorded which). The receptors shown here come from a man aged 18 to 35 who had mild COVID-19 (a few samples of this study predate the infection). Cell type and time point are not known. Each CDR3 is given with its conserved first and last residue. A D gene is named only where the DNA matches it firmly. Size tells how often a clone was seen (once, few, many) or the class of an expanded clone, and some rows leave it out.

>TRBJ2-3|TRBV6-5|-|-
CASSWRGTYSTDTQYF
TGTGCCAGCAGTTGGCGGGGAACCTATAGCACAGATACGCAGTATTTT
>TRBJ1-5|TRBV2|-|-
CASTVRGLQPQHF
TGTGCCAGCACTGTTCGGGGGCTCCAGCCCCAGCATTTT
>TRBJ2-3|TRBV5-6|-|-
CASRLTGSGTDTQYF
TGTGCCAGCAGACTTACAGGAAGCGGCACAGATACGCAGTATTTT
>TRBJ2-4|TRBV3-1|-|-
CASSPEGGRYF
TGTGCCAGCAGCCCGGAGGGAGGACGCTACTTC
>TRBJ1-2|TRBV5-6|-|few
CASSPGPLGYTF
TGTGCCAGCAGTCCTGGCCCGCTTGGCTACACCTTC
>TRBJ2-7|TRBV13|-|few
CASTDGGTQYEQYF
TGTGCCAGCACCGACGGGGGGACACAGTACGAGCAGTACTTC
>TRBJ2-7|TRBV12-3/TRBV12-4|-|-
CASSQVLDYEQYF
TGTGCCAGCAGTCAAGTGCTGGACTACGAGCAGTACTTC
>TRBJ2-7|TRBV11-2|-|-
CASSFTGTDEQYF
TGTGCCAGCAGCTTTACGGGTACAGACGAGCAGTACTTC
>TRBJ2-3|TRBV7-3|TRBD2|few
CASSYTSGGYTDTQYF
TGTGCCAGCAGCTACACTAGCGGGGGGTACACAGATACGCAGTATTTT
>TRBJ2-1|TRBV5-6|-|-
CASSLFQLSSYNEQFF
TGTGCCAGCAGCTTGTTCCAGCTGAGCTCCTACAATGAGCAGTTCTTC
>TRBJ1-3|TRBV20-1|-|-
CSAEAGTVSGNTIYF
TGCAGTGCGGAGGCCGGGACCGTCTCTGGAAACACCATATATTTT
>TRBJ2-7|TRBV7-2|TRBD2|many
CASSFGGGAREQYF
TGTGCCAGCAGCTTTGGCGGGGGGGCGAGAGAGCAGTACTTC
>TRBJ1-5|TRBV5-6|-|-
CASSWGQGTPQHF
TGTGCCAGCAGCTGGGGCCAGGGGACGCCCCAGCATTTT
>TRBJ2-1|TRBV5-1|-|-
CASSLEYAAYNEQFF
TGCGCCAGCAGCTTGGAGTACGCGGCGTACAATGAGCAGTTCTTC
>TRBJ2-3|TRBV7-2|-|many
CASSSTRDTQYF
TGTGCCAGCAGTTCTACTCGGGATACGCAGTATTTT
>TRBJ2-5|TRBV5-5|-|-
CASSFGGGAQYF
TGTGCCAGCAGCTTTGGAGGGGGTGCCCAGTACTTC
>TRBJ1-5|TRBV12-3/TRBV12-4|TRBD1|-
CASRPQGAVNQPQHF
TGTGCCAGCAGACCCCAGGGGGCGGTCAATCAGCCCCAGCATTTT